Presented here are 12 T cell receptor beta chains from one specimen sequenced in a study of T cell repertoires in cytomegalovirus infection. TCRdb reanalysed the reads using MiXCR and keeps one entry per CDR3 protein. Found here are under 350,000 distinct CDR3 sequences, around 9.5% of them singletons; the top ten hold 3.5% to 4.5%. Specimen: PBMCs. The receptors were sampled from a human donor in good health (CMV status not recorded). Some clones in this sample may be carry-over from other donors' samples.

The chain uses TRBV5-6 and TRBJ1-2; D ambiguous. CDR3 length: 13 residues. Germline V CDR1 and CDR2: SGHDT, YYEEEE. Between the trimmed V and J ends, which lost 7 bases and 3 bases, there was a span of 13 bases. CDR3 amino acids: CASSPGDYYGYTF. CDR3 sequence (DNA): TGTGCCAGCTCCCCCGGAGATTACTATGGCTACACCTTC.

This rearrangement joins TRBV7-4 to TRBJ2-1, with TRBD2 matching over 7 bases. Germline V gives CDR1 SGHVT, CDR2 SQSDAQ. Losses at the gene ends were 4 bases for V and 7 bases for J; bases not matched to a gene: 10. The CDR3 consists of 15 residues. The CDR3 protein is CASSSGRETKNEQFF. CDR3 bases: TGTGCCAGCAGCTCTGGGCGGGAGACGAAAAATGAGCAGTTCTTC.

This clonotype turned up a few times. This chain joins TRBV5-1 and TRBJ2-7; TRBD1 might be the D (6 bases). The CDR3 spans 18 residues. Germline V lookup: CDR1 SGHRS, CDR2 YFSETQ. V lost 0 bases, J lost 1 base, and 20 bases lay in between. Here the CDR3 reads CASSLGLRTADDSYEQYF. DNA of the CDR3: TGCGCCAGCAGCTTGGGACTCCGGACAGCTGATGATTCCTACGAGCAGTACTTC.

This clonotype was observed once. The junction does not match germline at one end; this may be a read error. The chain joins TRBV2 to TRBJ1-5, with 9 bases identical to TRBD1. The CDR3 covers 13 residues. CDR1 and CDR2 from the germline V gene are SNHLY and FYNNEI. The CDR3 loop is CARGQGGAQPQRF. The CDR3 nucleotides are TGTGCCAGGGGACAGGGAGGGGCTCAGCCCCAGCGTTTT.

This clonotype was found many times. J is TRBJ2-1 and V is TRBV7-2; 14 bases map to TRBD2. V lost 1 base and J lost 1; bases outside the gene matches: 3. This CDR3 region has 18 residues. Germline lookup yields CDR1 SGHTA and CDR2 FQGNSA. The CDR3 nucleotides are TGTGCCAGCAGCTTAGGACTAGCGGGAGGGATGTCCTACAATGAGCAGTTCTTC. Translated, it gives CASSLGLAGGMSYNEQFF.

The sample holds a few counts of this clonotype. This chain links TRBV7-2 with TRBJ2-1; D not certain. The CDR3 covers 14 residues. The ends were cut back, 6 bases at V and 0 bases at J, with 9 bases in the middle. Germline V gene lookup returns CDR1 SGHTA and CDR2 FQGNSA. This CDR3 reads CASRRASSYNEQFF. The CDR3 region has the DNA TGTGCCAGCAGACGGGCGAGCTCCTACAATGAGCAGTTCTTC.

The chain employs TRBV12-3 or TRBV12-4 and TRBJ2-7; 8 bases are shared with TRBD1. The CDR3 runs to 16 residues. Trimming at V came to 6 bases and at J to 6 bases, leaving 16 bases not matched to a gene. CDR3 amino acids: CASSIGASTGVGEQYF. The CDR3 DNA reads TGTGCCAGCAGCATTGGGGCTTCGACAGGGGTTGGCGAGCAGTACTTC.

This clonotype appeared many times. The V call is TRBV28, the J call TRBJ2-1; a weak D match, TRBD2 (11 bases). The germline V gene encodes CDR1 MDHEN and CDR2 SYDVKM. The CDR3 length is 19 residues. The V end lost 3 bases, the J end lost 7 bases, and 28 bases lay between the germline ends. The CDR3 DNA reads TGTGCCAGCAGTTTTCTCGGGACAGGGGCTAGCGGGAGGTTTAATGAGCAGTTCTTC. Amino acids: CASSFLGTGASGRFNEQFF.

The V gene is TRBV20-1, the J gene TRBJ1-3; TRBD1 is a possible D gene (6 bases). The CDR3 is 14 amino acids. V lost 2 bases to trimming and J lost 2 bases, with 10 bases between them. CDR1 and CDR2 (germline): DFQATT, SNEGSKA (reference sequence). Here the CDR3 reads CSARPQGTGNTIYF. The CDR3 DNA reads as TGCAGTGCTAGACCACAGGGAACTGGAAACACCATATATTTT.

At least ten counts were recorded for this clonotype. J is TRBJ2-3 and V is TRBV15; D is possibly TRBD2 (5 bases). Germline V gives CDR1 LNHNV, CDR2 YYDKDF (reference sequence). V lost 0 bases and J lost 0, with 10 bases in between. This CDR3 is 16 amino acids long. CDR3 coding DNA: TGTGCCACCAGCAGAGATTTCGGACTTAGCACAGATACGCAGTATTTT. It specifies CATSRDFGLSTDTQYF.

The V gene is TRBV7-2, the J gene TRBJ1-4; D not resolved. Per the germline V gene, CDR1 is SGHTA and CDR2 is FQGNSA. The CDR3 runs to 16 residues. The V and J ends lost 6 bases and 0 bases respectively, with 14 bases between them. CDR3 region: CASSILGGTTNEKLFF. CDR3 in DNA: TGTGCCAGCAGTATTCTAGGCGGTACAACTAATGAAAAACTGTTTTTT.

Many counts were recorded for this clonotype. CDR3 in amino acids: CSARDDSVGVSTDTQYF. CDR3 in DNA: TGCAGTGCTAGAGACGACAGCGTAGGTGTAAGCACAGATACGCAGTATTTT. V and J are TRBV20-1 and TRBJ2-3; weak D call: TRBD1 (5 bases). CDR3 size: 17 residues. Germline CDR1 and CDR2: DFQATT and SNEGSKA (reference sequence). The ends were cut back, 0 bases at V and 0 bases at J, with 16 bases in the middle.